One sample yielded the 26 T cell receptor beta chains listed below, sequenced in a study of CD8+ T cells in alopecia areata. Extraction of RNA preceded its reverse transcription into cDNA, which served as the sequencing template. The data were produced by immunoSEQ multiplex PCR, yet TCRdb's version contains in-frame clones alone and is incomplete. The sample holds 110,000 to 150,000 clones; roughly 86% are singletons and the top ten take about 12%. Stated treatment: oral pan-JAK inhibitor, 5-10 mg twice daily. Sequenced material: CD8+ T cells sorted from blood, taken at week 4, from a patient treated with tofacitinib. The receptor set was obtained from a human donor with alopecia areata.

The chain employs TRBV5-4 and TRBJ1-1; possibly TRBD1 for D (6 bases). This CDR3 has 14 residues. Looked up from germline, CDR1 is SGHNT and CDR2 is YYREEE (reference sequence). The ends were cut back, 2 bases at V and 1 base at J, with 9 bases in the middle. The CDR3, as DNA: TGTGCCAGCAGCTTACCGACAGGGAACACTGAAGCTTTCTTT. It translates to CASSLPTGNTEAFF.

V and J are TRBV28 and TRBJ2-7; D is uncertain. V was trimmed by 2 bases and J by 5 bases, leaving 7 bases between them. Germline V gene lookup returns CDR1 MDHEN and CDR2 SYDVKM. The CDR3 runs to 12 residues. The CDR3 here is CASSLGGDEQYF. Here the CDR3 DNA reads TGTGCCAGCAGTTTAGGTGGGGACGAGCAGTACTTC.

V gene TRBV4-1 combines with J gene TRBJ2-7; 8 nucleotides align to TRBD1. The germline CDR1 and CDR2 sequences are MGHRA and YSYEKL. This CDR3 is 13 amino acids long. Trimming removed 1 base from V and 4 bases from J; junction bases left unmatched: 0. CDR3 sequence: CASSQGTGYEQYF. In DNA form, the CDR3 reads TGCGCCAGCAGCCAAGGGACAGGGTACGAGCAGTACTTC.

The J gene is TRBJ2-7, the V gene TRBV29-1; D gene ambiguous. The CDR3 runs 13 residues. The V and J ends lost 3 bases and 0 bases respectively, with 9 bases between them. Germline V CDR1 and CDR2: SQVTM, ANQGSEA. CDR3 DNA sequence: TGCAGCGTTGAGCCCTTGAGCTCCTACGAGCAGTACTTC. Its translation: CSVEPLSSYEQYF.

The V and J genes are TRBV27 and TRBJ1-6; D may be TRBD1 (6 bases). This CDR3 region has 15 residues. V lost 5 bases and J lost 4, with 12 bases in between. Germline V lookup: CDR1 MNHEY, CDR2 SMNVEV (reference sequence). CDR3 region: CASSTTQGYNSPLHF. The CDR3 DNA is TGTGCCAGCAGTACAACACAGGGTTATAATTCACCCCTCCACTTT.

This clone occurred once. The chain recombines TRBV29-1 with TRBJ2-3; 7 bases are shared with TRBD2. The CDR3 sequence is 14 residues long. J gave up 2 bases and V 6 bases, and 8 bases lay outside the gene matches. Germline-derived CDR1 and CDR2 are SQVTM and ANQGSEA. Here the CDR3 DNA reads TGCAGCGTCGAGGCGGGAGCTTTCACAGATACGCAGTATTTT. Encoded protein: CSVEAGAFTDTQYF.

The chain combines TRBV6-5 with TRBJ2-3; 7 nucleotides line up with TRBD2. V shed 6 bases and J 0 bases; nucleotides not matched to a gene: 6. This CDR3 region has 15 residues. CDR1 is MNHEY and CDR2 is SVGAGI in the germline V gene. The CDR3 nucleotides are TGTGCCAGCAGCGGAGCGGGATCTAGCACAGATACGCAGTATTTT. It specifies CASSGAGSSTDTQYF.

This clone was seen once. V and J are TRBV6-5 and TRBJ2-7; D assignment may be TRBD1 or TRBD2 (5 bases each). CDR3 length: 14 residues. In germline, CDR1 is MNHEY, CDR2 SVGAGI. V lost 2 bases to trimming and J lost 0 bases, with 8 bases between them. CDR3 sequence (DNA): TGTGCCAGCAGTTACGCAGGGAGCTCCTACGAGCAGTACTTC. It translates to CASSYAGSSYEQYF.

This clone was seen a single time. The germline gene is not matched at one end of the junction; a read error may be the cause. The rearrangement links TRBV15 to TRBJ2-2; 8 bases line up with TRBD1. The CDR3 has 13 amino acids. Germline V lookup: CDR1 LNHNV, CDR2 YYDKDF (reference sequence). CDR3 in DNA: TGTGCCACCAGGAGGACAGGGAATGGGGGGCTGTTTTTT. It encodes CATRRTGNGGLFF.

The CDR3 nucleotides read TGCGCCAGCAGCCGGCCGGCGGGGGGTTACAATGAGCAGTTCTTC. Its protein is CASSRPAGGYNEQFF. This sequence joins TRBV5-1 and TRBJ2-1; 8 positions agree with TRBD2. The CDR3 loop spans 15 amino acids. Germline CDR1 reads SGHRS; CDR2 reads YFSETQ. J gave up 4 bases and V 4 bases, and 7 bases lay outside the gene matches.

This clone turned up a few times. The chain uses TRBV29-1 and TRBJ2-7; TRBD2 is a possible D gene (5 bases). The CDR3 loop spans 11 amino acids. Trimming removed 4 bases from V and 3 bases from J, with 7 bases in between. CDR1 and CDR2 from the germline V gene are SQVTM and ANQGSEA. The CDR3 sequence is CSVVGNYEQYF. In DNA, the CDR3 is TGCAGCGTTGTCGGGAACTACGAGCAGTACTTC.

This sequence joins TRBV7-9 and TRBJ1-4; perhaps TRBD1 as D (5 bases). The V end was cut by 5 bases, the J end by 3 bases, with 13 bases between. In germline, CDR1 is SEHNR, CDR2 FQNEAQ (reference sequence). The CDR3 runs 15 residues. The CDR3 DNA sequence: TGTGCCAGCAGCCCGGATACAGGTCCTAATGAAAAACTGTTTTTT. It encodes CASSPDTGPNEKLFF.

V is TRBV5-4 and J is TRBJ2-2, with TRBD1 identical over 10 bases. This CDR3 contains 16 residues. Trimming took 1 base from V and 6 from J; bases not matched to a gene: 6. Germline-derived CDR1 and CDR2 are SGHNT and YYREEE (reference sequence). The CDR3 region has the DNA TGTGCCAGCAGCTTGTGGGGGACAGGGGCGTCCGGGGAGCTGTTTTTT. The encoded protein is CASSLWGTGASGELFF.

The CDR3 coding sequence is TGTGCCAGCAGTTCAAGCGGGGGGTATTACGAGCAGTACTTC. As protein: CASSSSGGYYEQYF. J is TRBJ2-7 and V is TRBV7-9; 9 nucleotides agree with TRBD2. The CDR3 has 14 residues. After removal of 6 bases from V and 4 bases from J, the junction contained 7 bases not matched to a gene. Germline CDR1 SEHNR, CDR2 FQNEAQ (reference sequence).

This clone was observed a few times. The V gene is TRBV29-1, the J gene TRBJ2-2; TRBD2 aligns across 7 bases. The germline V gene has CDR1 SQVTM and CDR2 ANQGSEA. The CDR3 sequence is 13 residues long. The V segment lost 4 bases and the J segment 4 bases; nucleotides outside the gene matches: 3. CDR3 residues: CSVVGTTTGELFF. The CDR3 DNA is TGCAGCGTTGTGGGGACTACCACCGGGGAGCTGTTTTTT.

The gene calls are TRBV29-1 and TRBJ1-3; D is ambiguous. With 7 bases removed from V and 2 bases from J, the gap between germline ends came to 12 bases. Germline loops: CDR1 SQVTM, CDR2 ANQGSEA. The CDR3 has 13 residues. In DNA, the CDR3 is TGCAGCGGCGCAGAGGGCGCTGGAAACACCATATATTTT. Its protein is CSGAEGAGNTIYF.

The V and J genes are TRBV7-6 and TRBJ2-5; unclear D gene. The CDR3 sequence is 12 residues long. Between the trimmed V and J ends, which lost 3 bases and 0 bases, there was a span of 2 bases. Germline assignment: CDR1 SGHVS and CDR2 FNYEAQ. The CDR3 is CASSFDQETQYF. The CDR3 DNA reads as TGTGCCAGCAGCTTTGACCAAGAGACCCAGTACTTC.

The V call is TRBV5-1, the J call TRBJ1-3; TRBD1 agrees at 10 bases. This CDR3 is 16 amino acids long. Germline V CDR1 and CDR2: SGHRS, YFSETQ. V dropped 4 bases and J dropped 7; count of bases not matched to a gene: 11. CDR3 nucleotides: TGCGCCAGCAGCCCGTCGACCGGGACAGGGGCCAACACCATATATTTT. Its protein product is CASSPSTGTGANTIYF.

The rearrangement uses TRBV2 and TRBJ2-4, with 11 bases aligning to TRBD2. Per the germline V gene, CDR1 is SNHLY and CDR2 is FYNNEI. This CDR3 has 15 residues. The V segment lost 6 bases and the J segment 7 bases; nucleotides outside the gene matches: 8. For the CDR3, the DNA is TGTGCCAGCAGGAGACTAGCGGGGTCTTGGAACATTCAGTACTTC. As protein: CASRRLAGSWNIQYF.

V gene TRBV29-1 combines with J gene TRBJ2-1, with 11 bases lining up with TRBD2. V lost 5 bases to trimming and J lost 6 bases; unmatched junction nucleotides: 9. Per the germline V gene, CDR1 is SQVTM and CDR2 is ANQGSEA. CDR3 length: 15 residues. CDR3: CSVPSSGRPANEQFF. CDR3 in DNA: TGCAGCGTTCCCTCTAGCGGGAGGCCCGCCAATGAGCAGTTCTTC.

The chain uses TRBV29-1 and TRBJ2-7; 14 bases map to TRBD2. The V segment lost 7 bases and the J segment 2 bases; nucleotides outside the gene matches: 4. This CDR3 has 14 amino acids. Germline-derived CDR1 and CDR2 are SQVTM and ANQGSEA. CDR3 nucleotide sequence: TGCAGCGCCGAGGGACTAGCGGGAGCCTACGAGCAGTACTTC. Its protein product is CSAEGLAGAYEQYF.

V usage is TRBV9 and J usage is TRBJ1-1; weak D call: TRBD1 (5 bases). The V end lost 7 bases, the J end lost 14 bases, and 12 bases lay between the germline ends. CDR1 and CDR2 (germline): SGDLS, YYNGEE. This CDR3 has 9 amino acids. The CDR3 nucleotides read TGTGCCAGCGGGGCAGGGCCGTTCTTT. Protein product: CASGAGPFF.

V usage is TRBV9 and J usage is TRBJ1-4; a possible D gene is TRBD1 (6 bases). The CDR3 spans 16 residues. Germline CDR1 and CDR2: SGDLS and YYNGEE. The germline V and J ends were trimmed by 6 bases and 0 bases, with 15 bases remaining between them. Here the CDR3 DNA reads TGTGCCAGCAACCAACAGGGAGATGCAACTAATGAAAAACTGTTTTTT. This codes for CASNQQGDATNEKLFF.

The chain carries TRBV29-1 and TRBJ2-1, with D possibly TRBD1 on 6 matching bases. The CDR3 is made up of 14 amino acids. Germline V gene sequence: CDR1 SQVTM, CDR2 ANQGSEA. Written as DNA, the CDR3 is TGCACCTTCAGGGGCTCGACCAAAGACAATGAGCAGTTCTTC. It codes for CTFRGSTKDNEQFF.

CDR3 sequence (DNA): TGTGCCAGCAGCTATATGACAGGGGCGGTCGGCGGAAAACTGTTTTTT. Translation: CASSYMTGAVGGKLFF. The chain recombines TRBV14 with TRBJ1-4; 8 bases agree with TRBD1. V shed 5 bases and J 10 bases; nucleotides not matched to a gene: 15. The CDR3 sequence is 16 residues long. Germline CDR1 is SGHDN and CDR2 is FVKESK.

This clone was counted a single time. This chain uses TRBV7-8 with TRBJ1-5; D possibly corresponds to TRBD1 (6 bases). This CDR3 comprises 18 residues. Trimming removed 0 bases from V and 5 bases from J, with 20 bases in between. Germline V lookup: CDR1 SGHVS, CDR2 FQNEAQ. In nucleotides, the CDR3 is TGTGCCAGCAGCTTAGCGCAGGGGTTCTCAGGTCCAGATCAGCCCCAGCATTTT. This gives the protein CASSLAQGFSGPDQPQHF.